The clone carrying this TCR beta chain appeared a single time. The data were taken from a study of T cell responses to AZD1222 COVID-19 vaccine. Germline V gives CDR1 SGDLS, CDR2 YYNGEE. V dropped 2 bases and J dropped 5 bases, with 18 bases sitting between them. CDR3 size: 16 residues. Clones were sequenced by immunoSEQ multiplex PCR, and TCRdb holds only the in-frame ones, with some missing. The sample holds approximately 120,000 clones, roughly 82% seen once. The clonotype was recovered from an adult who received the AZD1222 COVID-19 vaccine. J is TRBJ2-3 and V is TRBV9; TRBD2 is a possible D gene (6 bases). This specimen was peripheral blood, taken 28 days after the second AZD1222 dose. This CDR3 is CASSVLGGATGDTQYF. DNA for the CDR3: TGTGCCAGCAGCGTGTTGGGCGGGGCAACAGGAGATACGCAGTATTTT. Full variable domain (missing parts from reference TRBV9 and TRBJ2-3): DSGVTQTPKHLITATGQRVTLRCSPRSGDLSVYWYQQSLDQGLQFLIQYYNGEERAKGNILERFSAQQFPDLHSELNLSSLELGDSALYFCASSVLGGATGDTQYFGPGTRLTVL.